The T cell receptor beta chain described here comes from a study of blood T cell repertoires in COVID-19. Profiling relied on immunoSEQ multiplex PCR, and the TCRdb table lists in-frame clones only, not all of them. The repertoire holds around 250,000 clones, over 75% seen once, with over 2.5% in the top ten. Study members were between 18 and 89 years old and lived in approximately 25 US regions. The V and J ends lost 3 bases and 0 bases respectively, with 8 bases between them. The CDR3 contains 14 residues. Germline CDR1 is ENHRY and CDR2 is SYGVKD. Sequenced input: PBMCs or T cells enriched from blood (not recorded which). The chain joins TRBV10-3 to TRBJ1-1; D is unresolved. The TCR was taken from a middle-aged woman who had been exposed to COVID-19. The CDR3 region is CAISDRVLNTEAFF. Here the CDR3 DNA reads TGTGCCATCAGTGACCGAGTGTTGAACACTGAAGCTTTCTTT.